This passage covers 19 T cell receptor beta chains from one sample sequenced in a study of cytomegalovirus exposure and HLA in healthy donors (dated by TCRdb to about 2017). Library generation was performed with the immunoSEQ multiplex PCR assay. For the multiplex PCR, a mixture combining 60 forward primers for TCR Vbeta segments and 13 reverse primers for TCR Jbeta segments was used. TCRdb took over this immuneACCESS table, retaining in-frame rearrangements with V and J assigned. Such tables are incomplete; in checked studies, under half of the missing clones stem from an unresolved V gene, and the remainder is unexplained. This sample gives 150,000 to 200,000 clones in total; roughly 73% of them show up just once. About 1.4% of the sample comes from the top ten. Sequencing input: PBMCs. Receptors were obtained from a woman aged 30 to 39 in good health and CMV-seronegative.

The chain combines TRBV30 with TRBJ1-3; D perhaps matches TRBD1 (6 bases). The germline gives CDR1 GTSNPN, CDR2 SVGIG (reference sequence). Trimming left V 2 bases short and J 1 base short, with 12 bases between. The CDR3 contains 15 residues. CDR3 loop: CAWSLGQRSGNTIYF. CDR3 in DNA: TGTGCCTGGAGTTTGGGACAAAGATCTGGAAACACCATATATTTT.

The sample holds a few counts of this clone. This sequence joins TRBV5-1 and TRBJ2-7, with TRBD1 identical over 10 bases. The CDR3 is 15 residues long. Germline loops: CDR1 SGHRS, CDR2 YFSETQ. The V segment lost 7 bases and the J segment 2 bases; nucleotides outside the gene matches: 9. CDR3 in DNA: TGCGCCAGCTCACAGGCGGGGACAGGGGCCTACGAGCAGTACTTC. Translating gives CASSQAGTGAYEQYF.

The rearrangement joins TRBV7-9 to TRBJ1-1, with TRBD1 matching over 10 bases. This CDR3 has 13 residues. The germline gives CDR1 SEHNR, CDR2 FQNEAQ (reference sequence). After removal of 5 bases from V and 11 bases from J, the junction contained 8 bases not matched to a gene. The CDR3: CASSIGTGVRAFF. As DNA, the CDR3 is TGTGCCAGCAGCATAGGGACAGGGGTACGCGCTTTCTTT. The full variable domain, completed using reference TRBV7-9 and TRBJ1-1, is DTGVSQNPRHKITKRGQNVTFRCDPISEHNRLYWYRQTLGQGPEFLTYFQNEAQLEKSRLLSDRFSAERPKGSFSTLEIQRTEQGDSAMYLCASSIGTGVRAFFGQGTRLTVV.

The V call is TRBV11-2, the J call TRBJ2-7; 7 bases map to TRBD1. This CDR3 comprises 15 residues. Germline values: CDR1 SGHAT, CDR2 FQNNGV. The V gene end was trimmed by 0 bases and the J gene end by 2 bases; junction bases not matched to a gene: 4. CDR3 loop: CASSLEGDSTYEQYF. DNA of the CDR3: TGTGCCAGCAGCTTAGAAGGGGACAGTACCTACGAGCAGTACTTC.

This clone showed up many times. The chain has TRBV6-4 and TRBJ1-2; TRBD1 matches 8 bases. The CDR3 runs to 14 residues. Germline CDR1 reads MRHNA; CDR2 reads SNTAGT. V lost 2 bases and J lost 8; bases outside the gene matches: 7. CDR3 DNA: TGTGCCAGCAGTGACCCGGACAGGGTGCGCGGCTACACCTTC. It encodes CASSDPDRVRGYTF.

This clone was seen more than once but under ten times. The chain recombines TRBV11-2 with TRBJ1-1; 9 nucleotides line up with TRBD1. CDR1 and CDR2 (germline): SGHAT, FQNNGV. This CDR3 contains 15 residues. The V segment lost 5 bases and the J segment 5 bases; nucleotides outside the gene matches: 9. CDR3 nucleotide sequence: TGTGCCAGCAGCCCGTTACAGGGGGCGCGAACTGAAGCTTTCTTT. It is translated as CASSPLQGARTEAFF.

The genes are TRBV19 and TRBJ2-6; D perhaps matches TRBD1 (6 bases). CDR1 is LNHDA, CDR2 SQIVND, per germline (reference sequence). V gave up 6 bases and J gave up 2 bases, with 20 bases separating them. This CDR3 has 18 residues. The CDR3 loop reads CASSMTWTVKAGANVLTF. The CDR3 DNA reads TGTGCCAGTAGCATGACATGGACAGTTAAAGCTGGGGCCAACGTCCTGACTTTC.

This chain links TRBV7-9 with TRBJ2-2, with D perhaps matching TRBD2 (6 bases). The CDR3 extends over 15 amino acids. Germline CDR1 is SEHNR and CDR2 is FQNEAQ (reference sequence). Trimming stripped 6 bases from V and 6 bases from J, with 17 bases between. CDR3 coding DNA: TGTGCCAGCAGGCGCACTAGGGGAGGTCCCGGGGAGCTGTTTTTT. Its protein is CASRRTRGGPGELFF.

This chain links TRBV5-1 with TRBJ1-5; 9 bases line up with TRBD1. The CDR3 covers 19 residues. V gave up 5 bases and J gave up 0 bases; unmatched junction bases: 15. Germline CDR1 SGHRS, CDR2 YFSETQ. CDR3 residues: CASSFNRDRECYSNQPQHF. CDR3 nucleotides: TGCGCCAGCAGTTTCAACCGGGACAGGGAGTGTTATAGCAATCAGCCCCAGCATTTT.

V gene TRBV2 combines with J gene TRBJ1-4; 10 positions match TRBD1. This CDR3 region has 14 residues. V lost 6 bases to trimming and J lost 5 bases; unmatched junction nucleotides: 3. Per the germline V gene, CDR1 is SNHLY and CDR2 is FYNNEI. CDR3 DNA: TGTGCCAGCAGCCGGGACAGGGGAAATGAAAAACTGTTTTTT. Translating it yields CASSRDRGNEKLFF.

The rearrangement joins TRBV28 to TRBJ2-5; weak D call: TRBD2 (5 bases). CDR3 length: 13 residues. CDR1 and CDR2 (germline): MDHEN, SYDVKM. V lost 5 bases to trimming and J lost 1 base, with 8 bases between them. As DNA, the CDR3 is TGTGCCAGCAGTCCGGACTCCCAAGAGACCCAGTACTTC. Protein: CASSPDSQETQYF.

The chain couples TRBV4-1 to TRBJ2-1; 10 bases are a match to TRBD2. With V trimmed by 7 bases and J by 8 bases, 5 bases remained unmatched. Germline CDR1 reads MGHRA; CDR2 reads YSYEKL. The CDR3 runs 13 residues. CDR3 nucleotides: TGCGCCAGCACGAGCGGGGGGGCCGATGAGCAGTTCTTC. Its translation: CASTSGGADEQFF.

This chain links TRBV7-8 with TRBJ1-5; D is unclear. The CDR3 totals 15 residues. Per the germline V gene, CDR1 is SGHVS and CDR2 is FQNEAQ. Trimming removed 3 bases from V and 4 bases from J, with 13 bases in between. CDR3 amino acids: CASSLGRTGNQPQHF. CDR3 DNA sequence: TGTGCCAGCAGCTTGGGCCGAACTGGGAATCAGCCCCAGCATTTT.

The chain links TRBV28 to TRBJ1-1; D call uncertain. This CDR3 is 14 amino acids long. V shed 0 bases and J shed 1 base, with 6 bases lying between them. The germline V gene has CDR1 MDHEN and CDR2 SYDVKM. The CDR3 protein is CASSLWGGNTEAFF. CDR3 sequence (DNA): TGTGCCAGCAGTTTATGGGGAGGGAACACTGAAGCTTTCTTT.

The genes are TRBV7-9 and TRBJ1-2; 8 bases line up with TRBD1. CDR3 length: 15 residues. After removal of 5 bases from V and 2 bases from J, the junction contained 7 bases not matched to a gene. From germline, CDR1 is SEHNR and CDR2 FQNEAQ (reference sequence). The CDR3 loop is CASSTGQGKNYGYTF. CDR3 DNA sequence: TGTGCCAGCAGCACCGGACAGGGAAAAAACTATGGCTACACCTTC.

The chain uses TRBV5-1 and TRBJ1-2, with D uncertain. The CDR3 sequence is 12 residues long. Trimming removed 0 bases from V and 8 bases from J, with 8 bases in between. Per the germline V gene, CDR1 is SGHRS and CDR2 is YFSETQ. CDR3 sequence reads: CASSLEQTGYTF. CDR3 coding DNA: TGCGCCAGCAGCTTGGAACAGACCGGCTACACCTTC.

This chain connects TRBV18 to TRBJ2-6; D unresolved. Trimming stripped 2 bases from V and 0 bases from J, with 11 bases between. CDR1 is KGHSH and CDR2 is LQKENI in the germline V gene. The CDR3 consists of 17 residues. The CDR3 region has the DNA TGTGCCAGCTCACCAGGCGGATCCTTCTCTGGGGCCAACGTCCTGACTTTC. Translating it yields CASSPGGSFSGANVLTF.

The chain combines TRBV6-1 with TRBJ1-1; D is perhaps TRBD1 (5 bases). Trimming took 7 bases from V and 5 from J, leaving 11 bases between them. The CDR3 totals 12 residues. The V gene's germline CDR1 is MNHNS and CDR2 SASEGT. CDR3: CASIRGVTEAFF. As DNA, the CDR3 is TGTGCCAGCATCCGGGGGGTTACTGAAGCTTTCTTT.

This clone came up a few times. This chain links TRBV27 with TRBJ1-6; 7 bases fit TRBD1. The CDR3 totals 18 residues. V shed 4 bases and J 0 bases; nucleotides not matched to a gene: 9. CDR1 MNHEY and CDR2 SMNVEV come from the germline V gene (reference sequence). The CDR3: CASSSGTERSSYNSPLHF. The CDR3 DNA reads as TGTGCCAGCAGTTCCGGGACAGAAAGGAGCTCCTATAATTCACCCCTCCACTTT.